The 9 T cell receptor beta chains below were found in one sample sequenced in a study of PD-1 blockade in classical Hodgkin lymphoma. Method: immunoSEQ multiplex PCR; TCRdb's copy keeps in-frame clones and lacks some. The sample holds just over 60,000 clones, about 91% seen once. Relapses following autologous stem cell transplantation were seen in all patients, with brentuximab vedotin exposure varying. Sequencing was performed on peripheral blood mononuclear cells (PBMCs), taken at baseline. The receptor source for this set is a human donor with classical Hodgkin lymphoma.

The chain couples TRBV19 to TRBJ1-6; D is perhaps TRBD1 (6 bases). Trimming stripped 3 bases from V and 10 bases from J, with 13 bases between. In germline, CDR1 is LNHDA, CDR2 SQIVND (reference sequence). The CDR3 sequence is 14 residues long. CDR3 region: CASSISGGRSPLHF. In DNA form, the CDR3 reads TGTGCCAGTAGTATCTCGGGGGGCCGGTCACCCCTCCACTTT.

The chain is built from TRBV5-1 and TRBJ2-3; either TRBD1 or TRBD2 may fit D (5 bases each). CDR3 length: 15 amino acids. Trimming removed 0 bases from V and 6 bases from J, with 14 bases in between. The V gene's germline CDR1 is SGHRS and CDR2 YFSETQ. CDR3 sequence: CASSLEGRLSDTQYF. CDR3 coding DNA: TGCGCCAGCAGCTTGGAGGGACGACTATCGGATACGCAGTATTTT.

V is TRBV6-1 and J is TRBJ2-3; possible D gene TRBD2, 6 bases. Trimming stripped 4 bases from V and 3 bases from J, with 11 bases between. Germline CDR1 is MNHNS and CDR2 is SASEGT. This CDR3 is built from 14 residues. Written as DNA, the CDR3 is TGTGCCAGCAGTGTGGGACTCCGTACAGATACGCAGTATTTT. It encodes CASSVGLRTDTQYF.

This clone is a singleton in its sample. The chain combines TRBV9 with TRBJ2-1, with D possibly being TRBD1 (5 bases). The CDR3 is 15 residues long. V lost 0 bases and J 0 bases, leaving 7 bases between the germline ends. Germline-derived CDR1 and CDR2 are SGDLS and YYNGEE. The CDR3 coding sequence is TGTGCCAGCAGCGTAGGACAGAGCTCCTACAATGAGCAGTTCTTC. Its translation is CASSVGQSSYNEQFF.

This chain links TRBV7-6 with TRBJ1-1, with unresolved D. V was cut by 3 bases and J by 0 bases, with 14 bases left in between. This CDR3 region has 16 residues. Per the germline V gene, CDR1 is SGHVS and CDR2 is FNYEAQ. CDR3 nucleotide sequence: TGTGCCAGCAGCTTTTCCTCTCCAGGTTTGAACACTGAAGCTTTCTTT. Translating gives CASSFSSPGLNTEAFF.

The rearrangement joins TRBV6-5 to TRBJ2-5, with D possibly matching TRBD2 (7 bases). CDR3 length equals 14 residues. V was cut by 5 bases and J by 2 bases, with 12 bases left in between. CDR1 and CDR2 from the germline V gene are MNHEY and SVGAGI. The CDR3 region has the DNA TGTGCCAGCAGTGGGGGAGGGGGGCAAGAGACCCAGTACTTC. It yields the protein CASSGGGGQETQYF.

This CDR3 is CASSRSLGYTF. In DNA, the CDR3 is TGCGCCAGCAGCCGCAGTCTGGGCTACACCTTC. The J gene is TRBJ1-2, the V gene TRBV5-1; D gene ambiguous. V was clipped by 4 bases and J by 8 bases, with 9 bases between them. There are 11 residues in the CDR3. Germline CDR1 SGHRS, CDR2 YFSETQ.

The chain recombines TRBV27 with TRBJ1-4, with D hard to call. Germline loops: CDR1 MNHEY, CDR2 SMNVEV (reference sequence). The CDR3 is 14 amino acids. Trimming stripped 3 bases from V and 7 bases from J, with 12 bases between. DNA for the CDR3: TGTGCCAGCAGTTTCAGGTTAGGAGGTGAAAAACTGTTTTTT. It specifies CASSFRLGGEKLFF.

The chain joins TRBV7-2 to TRBJ2-3; perhaps TRBD1 as D (5 bases). The CDR3 loop spans 14 amino acids. V dropped 1 base and J dropped 9 bases, with 14 bases sitting between them. Germline V lookup: CDR1 SGHTA, CDR2 FQGNSA. The CDR3 sequence is CASSLDLGAQTQYF. The CDR3 DNA follows: TGTGCCAGCAGCTTAGATTTAGGGGCCCAGACGCAGTATTTT.